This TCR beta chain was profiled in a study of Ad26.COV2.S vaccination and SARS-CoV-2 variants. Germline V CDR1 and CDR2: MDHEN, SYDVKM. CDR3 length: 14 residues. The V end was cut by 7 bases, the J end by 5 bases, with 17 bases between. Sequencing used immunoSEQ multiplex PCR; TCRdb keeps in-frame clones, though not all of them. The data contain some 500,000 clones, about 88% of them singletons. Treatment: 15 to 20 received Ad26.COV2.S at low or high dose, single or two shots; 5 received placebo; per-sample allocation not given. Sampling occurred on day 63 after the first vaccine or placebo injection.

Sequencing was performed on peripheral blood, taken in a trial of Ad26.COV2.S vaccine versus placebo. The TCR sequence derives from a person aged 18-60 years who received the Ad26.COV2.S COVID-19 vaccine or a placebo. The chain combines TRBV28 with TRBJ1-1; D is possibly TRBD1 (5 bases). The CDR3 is CASTPAGAGTEAFF. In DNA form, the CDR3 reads TGTGCCAGCACCCCGGCCGGGGCGGGGACTGAAGCTTTCTTT.